A selection of T cell receptor beta chains follows, all from one sample in a study of T cell responses to AZD1222 COVID-19 vaccine. Measured with immunoSEQ multiplex PCR; TCRdb has only the in-frame clones, and not every one. The sample consists of 100,000 to 150,000 clones, 70% to 90% of them appearing once. Here the sequenced sample was peripheral blood, taken on day 0 of AZD1222 vaccination. The receptors originated from an adult in good health. Each CDR3 is given with its conserved first and last residue. Each record gives: V gene, J gene, clone size, CDR3 protein. Rows give clone size only sometimes, using once, few, many, or a class for an expanded clone.

v_call: TRBV28; j_call: TRBJ1-2; clone_size: -; cdr3_aa: CASSSDSQRYYGYTF
v_call: TRBV18; j_call: TRBJ2-7; clone_size: -; cdr3_aa: CASSPGPQNLYEQYF
v_call: TRBV28; j_call: TRBJ1-2; clone_size: -; cdr3_aa: CASSGTDKPYYGYTF
v_call: TRBV4-3; j_call: TRBJ1-2; clone_size: -; cdr3_aa: CASSQDLGVGGYTF
v_call: TRBV7-7; j_call: TRBJ1-5; clone_size: -; cdr3_aa: CASSLDRDQPQHF
v_call: TRBV28; j_call: TRBJ1-3; clone_size: once; cdr3_aa: CASSSGGNEGFGNTIYF
v_call: TRBV12-3/TRBV12-4; j_call: TRBJ1-3; clone_size: -; cdr3_aa: CASSFTGNTIYF
v_call: TRBV29-1; j_call: TRBJ1-3; clone_size: -; cdr3_aa: CSVRTGGTSGNTIYF
v_call: TRBV11-2; j_call: TRBJ2-1; clone_size: -; cdr3_aa: CASSLGPSGAYNEQFF
v_call: TRBV7-3; j_call: TRBJ2-1; clone_size: once; cdr3_aa: CASSPRGQNYNEQFF
v_call: TRBV6-6; j_call: TRBJ2-6; clone_size: -; cdr3_aa: CASSPSAYYLRAGANVLTF
v_call: TRBV5-8; j_call: TRBJ1-2; clone_size: -; cdr3_aa: CASSSQGERGDGYTF
v_call: TRBV18; j_call: TRBJ1-3; clone_size: -; cdr3_aa: CASSPEGQGISGNTIYF
v_call: TRBV5-1; j_call: TRBJ2-1; clone_size: -; cdr3_aa: CASSLDAGVRFF
v_call: TRBV7-2; j_call: TRBJ2-3; clone_size: -; cdr3_aa: CASSTVTTDTQYF
v_call: TRBV5-4; j_call: TRBJ1-2; clone_size: -; cdr3_aa: CASSLAGTGANYGYTF
v_call: TRBV3-1/TRBV3-2; j_call: TRBJ1-4; clone_size: -; cdr3_aa: CASSQGGQGREKLFF
v_call: TRBV28; j_call: TRBJ1-2; clone_size: -; cdr3_aa: CASSSSGYYGYTF
v_call: TRBV6-2/TRBV6-3; j_call: TRBJ2-7; clone_size: -; cdr3_aa: CASSSYDEQYF
v_call: TRBV6-5; j_call: TRBJ1-4; clone_size: -; cdr3_aa: CASSRTGGREKLFF
v_call: TRBV19; j_call: TRBJ1-1; clone_size: -; cdr3_aa: CASREQESAEAFF
v_call: TRBV6-1; j_call: TRBJ2-1; clone_size: -; cdr3_aa: CASSEARVADNEQFF
v_call: TRBV6-1; j_call: TRBJ1-3; clone_size: -; cdr3_aa: CASSEAFQGATGNTIYF
v_call: TRBV28; j_call: TRBJ2-7; clone_size: few; cdr3_aa: CASNQVRDYEQYF
v_call: TRBV11-1; j_call: TRBJ2-3; clone_size: -; cdr3_aa: CASSLNRGRHTDTQYF
v_call: TRBV20-1; j_call: TRBJ2-1; clone_size: -; cdr3_aa: CSAVWQGEQFF
v_call: TRBV7-8; j_call: TRBJ1-5; clone_size: -; cdr3_aa: CASSLAEQANQPQHF
v_call: TRBV5-4; j_call: TRBJ2-4; clone_size: -; cdr3_aa: CASSLRTGGNIQYF
v_call: TRBV19; j_call: TRBJ2-7; clone_size: -; cdr3_aa: CASNSGFGYEQYF
v_call: TRBV28; j_call: TRBJ2-1; clone_size: -; cdr3_aa: CASSGTSGSSYNEQFF
v_call: TRBV7-9; j_call: TRBJ2-5; clone_size: few; cdr3_aa: CASGLDRGLLETQYF
v_call: TRBV30; j_call: TRBJ1-4; clone_size: -; cdr3_aa: CAWSSQGKEKLFF
v_call: TRBV9; j_call: TRBJ2-1; clone_size: -; cdr3_aa: CASTGGVHNEQFF
v_call: TRBV2; j_call: TRBJ1-5; clone_size: -; cdr3_aa: CASTQAGFENQPQHF
v_call: TRBV20-1; j_call: TRBJ2-1; clone_size: -; cdr3_aa: CSASTAGPLWDEQFF
v_call: TRBV5-1; j_call: TRBJ1-1; clone_size: -; cdr3_aa: CASSLVGAPNTEAFF
v_call: TRBV28; j_call: TRBJ1-2; clone_size: -; cdr3_aa: CASSSYGRGQSNYGYTF
v_call: TRBV5-1; j_call: TRBJ2-7; clone_size: few; cdr3_aa: CASSLVIPREQYF
v_call: TRBV10-3; j_call: TRBJ1-4; clone_size: -; cdr3_aa: CAISESWATNEKLFF
v_call: TRBV7-3; j_call: TRBJ1-2; clone_size: -; cdr3_aa: CASSLNGGNYGYTF
v_call: TRBV3-1/TRBV3-2; j_call: TRBJ2-5; clone_size: -; cdr3_aa: CASSQVGLAGGETQYF
v_call: TRBV5-1; j_call: TRBJ2-1; clone_size: -; cdr3_aa: CASSSKVVNEQFF
v_call: TRBV27; j_call: TRBJ2-1; clone_size: -; cdr3_aa: CASSFFSSGGADNEQFF
v_call: TRBV5-8; j_call: TRBJ1-2; clone_size: few; cdr3_aa: CASSLELPGQGFGYTF
v_call: TRBV30; j_call: TRBJ2-5; clone_size: -; cdr3_aa: CAWSGGTAETQYF
v_call: TRBV7-9; j_call: TRBJ1-2; clone_size: once; cdr3_aa: CASSFETGTPTNYGYTF
v_call: TRBV10-3; j_call: TRBJ1-4; clone_size: once; cdr3_aa: CAISGAQGADEKLFF
v_call: TRBV30; j_call: TRBJ1-4; clone_size: -; cdr3_aa: CAWRPFWGGSEKLFF
v_call: TRBV3-1/TRBV3-2; j_call: TRBJ2-7; clone_size: -; cdr3_aa: CASSQEPFPGNPSYEQYF
v_call: TRBV6-6; j_call: TRBJ1-2; clone_size: -; cdr3_aa: CASTYLAGGVGYTF
v_call: TRBV5-1; j_call: TRBJ2-5; clone_size: -; cdr3_aa: CAIGEASGQETQYF
v_call: TRBV6-6; j_call: TRBJ1-3; clone_size: -; cdr3_aa: CASSYRTGNTIYF
v_call: TRBV5-1; j_call: TRBJ2-5; clone_size: -; cdr3_aa: CASSRGGSQETQYF
v_call: TRBV19; j_call: TRBJ1-1; clone_size: -; cdr3_aa: CASRIDTANTEAFF
v_call: TRBV7-2; j_call: TRBJ1-1; clone_size: -; cdr3_aa: CASSLGPTTEAFF